This TCR beta chain was documented in a study of T cells in Graves' hyperthyroidism and ophthalmopathy. Study-level points and caveats: Stable hyperthyroidism was told apart from ophthalmopathy by a model built on 13 V-J features. Among clonotypes expanded in thyroid above 0.001, most were also found in blood.

Template material for amplifying TCR beta CDR3 regions consisted of RNA transcripts. First-round RT-PCR of the TCR CDR3 relied on the HTBI primer set. Each CDR3 protein gets one entry after TCRdb re-called the multiplex PCR reads with MiXCR. The sample shows some 690,000 distinct CDR3 sequences, 15% to 20% of them seen only once. This clonotype has just a few counts. The antigen is undetermined. CDR3 length equals 15 residues. Looked up from germline, CDR1 is MNHEY and CDR2 is SMNVEV (reference sequence). Losses at the gene ends were 6 bases for V and 1 base for J; bases not matched to a gene: 7. Patients aged 18 to 65 had newly diagnosed hyperthyroidism of under 2 months' duration. A patient was excluded if there was uncontrolled infection, other autoimmune disease, pregnancy or lactation.

The rearrangement uses TRBV27 and TRBJ2-7; 9 nucleotides align to TRBD1. The clonotype originates from a man in his fifties with Graves' hyperthyroidism. The sequenced sample consisted of blood. The CDR3 is CASRDRGTLSYEQYF. CDR3 coding DNA: TGTGCCAGCAGAGACAGGGGGACTTTGTCCTACGAGCAGTACTTC.